One sample yielded the 6 T cell receptor beta chains listed below, sequenced in a study of CD4+ T cells in melanoma. Profiling relied on immunoSEQ multiplex PCR, and the TCRdb table lists in-frame clones only, not all of them. The sample holds 7,500 to 10,000 clones, more than 60% seen once. What was sequenced was cells from a culture (not recorded whether cultured in vitro). The origin of the receptors is a human donor with melanoma.

As DNA, the CDR3 is TGTGCCAGCAGTGCCTCCCTAGCCGGTACGCAGTATTTT. It specifies CASSASLAGTQYF. The chain recombines TRBV6-4 with TRBJ2-3, with D maybe TRBD2 (5 bases). The CDR3 sequence is 13 residues long. The ends were cut back, 4 bases at V and 8 bases at J, with 13 bases in the middle. Looked up from germline, CDR1 is MRHNA and CDR2 is SNTAGT.

The CDR3 loop reads CASSLARDNSYEQYF. The CDR3 DNA is TGTGCCAGCAGCTTAGCCAGGGACAACTCCTACGAGCAGTACTTC. The rearrangement uses TRBV7-9 and TRBJ2-7, with TRBD1 as a possible D gene (6 bases). The V and J ends lost 0 bases and 0 bases respectively, with 9 bases between them. The CDR3 loop spans 15 amino acids. The germline V gene has CDR1 SEHNR and CDR2 FQNEAQ (reference sequence).

The chain joins TRBV7-9 to TRBJ2-2; D perhaps matches TRBD1 (5 bases). The length of the CDR3 is 17 residues. V lost 3 bases and J 2 bases, leaving 16 bases between the germline ends. Germline V lookup: CDR1 SEHNR, CDR2 FQNEAQ (reference sequence). The CDR3: CASSFPVDSPNTGELFF. CDR3 DNA: TGTGCCAGCAGCTTCCCGGTTGACAGTCCAAACACCGGGGAGCTGTTTTTT.

The genes are TRBV9 and TRBJ2-1; the D gene is possibly TRBD1 (5 bases). Trimming pared 4 bases from V and 0 bases from J, leaving 23 bases between. The CDR3 spans 19 residues. Germline CDR1 is SGDLS and CDR2 is YYNGEE. This chain's CDR3 is CASSIHRQGRGRSYNEQFF. CDR3 nucleotide sequence: TGTGCCAGCAGCATACACCGTCAGGGTCGTGGTCGCTCCTACAATGAGCAGTTCTTC.

The genes are TRBV7-6 and TRBJ1-2; TRBD1 matches at 7 bases. This CDR3 is 16 amino acids long. The V gene end was trimmed by 4 bases and the J gene end by 2 bases; junction bases not matched to a gene: 10. Germline V gives CDR1 SGHVS, CDR2 FNYEAQ. Here the CDR3 DNA reads TGTGCCAGCAGCTCTACACAGGGGCGGAGGAACTATGGCTACACCTTC. This encodes CASSSTQGRRNYGYTF.

The CDR3 coding sequence is TGTGCCAGCAGCTTGGGGGACAGGGCGCTTTATGGCTACACCTTC. It yields the protein CASSLGDRALYGYTF. V usage is TRBV5-6 and J usage is TRBJ1-2; 9 positions match TRBD1. With V trimmed by 0 bases and J by 5 bases, 5 bases remained unmatched. Germline V lookup: CDR1 SGHDT, CDR2 YYEEEE. The CDR3 is 15 amino acids.